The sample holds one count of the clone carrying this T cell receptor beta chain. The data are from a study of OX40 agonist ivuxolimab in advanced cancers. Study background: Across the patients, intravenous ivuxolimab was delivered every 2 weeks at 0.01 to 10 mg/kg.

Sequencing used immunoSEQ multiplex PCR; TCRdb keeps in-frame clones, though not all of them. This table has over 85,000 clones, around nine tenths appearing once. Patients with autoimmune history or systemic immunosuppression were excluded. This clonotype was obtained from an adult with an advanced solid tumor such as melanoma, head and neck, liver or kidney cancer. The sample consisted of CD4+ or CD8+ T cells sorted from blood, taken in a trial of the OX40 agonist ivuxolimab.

The CDR3 spells CASSLGGFYNSPLHF. CDR3 nucleotide sequence: TGTGCCAGCAGCTTAGGGGGATTTTATAATTCACCCCTCCACTTT. The chain combines TRBV11-2 with TRBJ1-6; D is unclear. Germline V CDR1 and CDR2: SGHAT, FQNNGV. The CDR3 has 15 amino acids. Deletions cut 1 base from V and 4 bases from J, with 8 bases between.